The 15 T cell receptor beta chains given below trace back to one sample, sequenced in a study of post-analysis software for immune sequencing data. Overall study findings and caveats: Roughly five TRBV segments appeared more often in patients than in controls, and TRBV5-6, TRBV5-1 and TRBV20-1 were among these.

Unique molecular identifiers were carried by the TCR beta cDNA libraries. TCRdb re-called the PCR reads through MiXCR, storing one row per CDR3 protein. This table holds 380,000 or so distinct CDR3 sequences, roughly 36% found once. Antigens of these TCRs are unknown. The sequencing input was blood. The receptor set was obtained from a girl aged 10-17 years with multiple sclerosis.

The V call is TRBV12-3 or TRBV12-4, the J call TRBJ2-3; either TRBD1 or TRBD2 may fit D (6 bases each). CDR3 length: 13 residues. The ends were cut back, 6 bases at V and 8 bases at J, with 15 bases in the middle. The CDR3 sequence: CASSPTEGGTQYF. The CDR3 DNA is TGTGCCAGCAGCCCCACCGAGGGGGGTACGCAGTATTTT.

The chain joins TRBV7-2 to TRBJ2-3; perhaps TRBD1 as D (5 bases). Germline lookup yields CDR1 SGHTA and CDR2 FQGNSA. V gave up 0 bases and J gave up 0 bases, with 7 bases separating them. This CDR3 has 15 amino acids. This CDR3 is CASSLAWGSTDTQYF. DNA for the CDR3: TGTGCCAGCAGCTTAGCGTGGGGCAGCACAGATACGCAGTATTTT.

The V gene is TRBV6-6, the J gene TRBJ2-5; 8 positions match TRBD2. CDR1 and CDR2 (germline): MNHNY, SVGAGI (reference sequence). There are 15 residues in the CDR3. V lost 7 bases to trimming and J lost 4 bases; unmatched junction nucleotides: 11. CDR3 protein: CASMQTSGGAETQYF. CDR3 in DNA: TGTGCCAGCATGCAGACCTCCGGGGGGGCAGAGACCCAGTACTTC.

This CDR3 is CASRYQGRTEAFF. The CDR3 DNA is TGTGCCAGTAGATATCAAGGGAGGACTGAAGCTTTCTTT. The genes are TRBV19 and TRBJ1-1; D ambiguous. CDR1 LNHDA and CDR2 SQIVND come from the germline V gene (reference sequence). The CDR3 extends over 13 amino acids. V was pared by 6 bases and J by 5 bases, with 13 bases between.

This clonotype was seen only a few times. CDR3 bases: TGCAGTGCTGGTGGTACCGGAGGTACGCAGTATTTT. Translation: CSAGGTGGTQYF. The V gene is TRBV20-1, the J gene TRBJ2-3, with D possibly TRBD2 on 5 matching bases. This CDR3 spans 12 amino acids. V was shortened by 5 bases and J by 8 bases, with 14 bases between the two germline ends. Germline V gene sequence: CDR1 DFQATT, CDR2 SNEGSKA (reference sequence).

A note on this clonotype: One end of the junction is discordant with germline, which a read error may explain. V is TRBV7-2 and J is TRBJ2-7; no reliable D call. Germline CDR1 and CDR2: SGHTA and FQGNSA. The CDR3 sequence is 14 residues long. The CDR3 DNA sequence: TGTGCCAGCAGCCAGTACGGGTTATCCTTCGAGCAGTACTTC. Protein sequence: CASSQYGLSFEQYF.

This clonotype has only a few counts. V is TRBV14 and J is TRBJ2-7, with 8 bases identical to TRBD1. With V trimmed by 0 bases and J by 1 base, 8 bases remained unmatched. CDR3 size: 17 residues. The V gene's germline CDR1 is SGHDN and CDR2 FVKESK. The CDR3 DNA sequence: TGTGCCAGCAGCCAAGATCTTCGTGGACAGGGATCCTACGAGCAGTACTTC. This gives the protein CASSQDLRGQGSYEQYF.

The V gene is TRBV2, the J gene TRBJ2-4; TRBD1 matches at 9 bases. The tail of the sequence fits TRBJ2-7 better, so the J call may be wrong. CDR1 and CDR2 from the germline V gene are SNHLY and FYNNEI. This CDR3 is 13 amino acids long. CDR3 residues: CASTGQGLYEQYF. DNA of the CDR3: TGTGCCAGCACAGGACAGGGGTTATACGAGCAGTACTTC.

This clonotype was observed a few times. V and J are TRBV29-1 and TRBJ2-3; 9 bases line up with TRBD2. This CDR3 spans 14 amino acids. V lost 3 bases, J lost 3 bases, and 4 bases stayed unmatched. Germline V lookup: CDR1 SQVTM, CDR2 ANQGSEA. The CDR3 nucleotides are TGCAGCGTTGACGTGCTAGCGGGGACAGATACGCAGTATTTT. Translated: CSVDVLAGTDTQYF.

This clonotype was found a few times. The chain joins TRBV25-1 to TRBJ1-2; D is unresolved. The CDR3 is made up of 14 amino acids. Germline values: CDR1 MGHDK, CDR2 SYGVNS. V lost 1 base to trimming and J lost 4 bases, with 10 bases between them. CDR3 DNA: TGTGCCAGCAGTGAATCCCGCAGGCCCTATGGCTACACCTTC. Translation: CASSESRRPYGYTF.

The gene calls are TRBV7-2 and TRBJ1-5; D might be TRBD1 (5 bases). Germline V gene sequence: CDR1 SGHTA, CDR2 FQGNSA. The V end was cut by 3 bases, the J end by 6 bases, with 15 bases between. This CDR3 comprises 15 residues. CDR3 protein: CASSFLPGGGQPQHF. The CDR3 DNA sequence: TGTGCCAGCAGCTTTCTTCCTGGGGGGGGTCAGCCCCAGCATTTT.

J is TRBJ1-3 and V is TRBV4-2, with 8 bases fitting TRBD1. The V gene's germline CDR1 is LGHNA and CDR2 YNFKEQ. The CDR3 is 16 residues long. Trimming cost V 5 bases and J 1 base; bases outside gene matches: 7. The CDR3 nucleotides read TGTGCCAGCAGCACGGGACAGGTGGCATCTGGAAACACCATATATTTT. Translating it yields CASSTGQVASGNTIYF.

The rearrangement joins TRBV12-5 to TRBJ1-5, with a possible D match to TRBD1 (5 bases). This CDR3 region has 14 residues. Germline V gene data show CDR1 as LGHNT and CDR2 as FRNRAP. Deletions cut 6 bases from V and 2 bases from J, with 11 bases between. CDR3 bases: TGTGCTAGTGGCCTTCTGGGGGGCAATCAGCCCCAGCATTTT. Translated, it gives CASGLLGGNQPQHF.

This clonotype showed up just a few times. The V call is TRBV5-1, the J call TRBJ2-3; D not certain. Trimming stripped 3 bases from V and 1 base from J, with 15 bases between. Germline values: CDR1 SGHRS, CDR2 YFSETQ. The CDR3 spans 16 residues. The CDR3 sequence is CASSYGLGYRTDTQYF. CDR3 nucleotides: TGCGCCAGCAGCTACGGTTTGGGGTACCGCACAGATACGCAGTATTTT.

The chain is built from TRBV5-1 and TRBJ1-2; 9 nucleotides align to TRBD1. In germline, CDR1 is SGHRS, CDR2 YFSETQ. CDR3 length: 16 amino acids. V shed 0 bases, J shed 8 bases, and the junction held 11 bases outside the gene matches. The CDR3 sequence: CASSLASGTGRRGYTF. Written as DNA, the CDR3 is TGCGCCAGCAGCTTGGCCAGCGGGACAGGGCGGAGGGGCTACACCTTC. The variable domain in full, completed from reference TRBV5-1 and TRBJ1-2, reads KAGVTQTPRYLIKTRGQQVTLSCSPISGHRSVSWYQQTPGQGLQFLFEYFSETQRNKGNFPGRFSGRQFSNSRSEMNVSTLELGDSALYLCASSLASGTGRRGYTFGSGTRLTVV.